The 5 T cell receptor beta chains presented below share a single source sample, sequenced in a study of blood T cell repertoires in COVID-19. The repertoire was sequenced with immunoSEQ multiplex PCR; TCRdb's copy has only in-frame clones and lacks some. This repertoire shows around 180,000 clones, 88% found once; its top ten account for roughly 25%. Specimen: peripheral blood. Receptors were obtained from a man between 60 and 75 years old with acute or convalescent COVID-19.

This sequence joins TRBV29-1 and TRBJ2-7; TRBD2 might be the D (6 bases). Germline V lookup: CDR1 SQVTM, CDR2 ANQGSEA. CDR3 length: 14 residues. V was pared by 0 bases and J by 2 bases, with 11 bases between. CDR3 residues: CSVEDQTGAYEQYF. CDR3 DNA: TGCAGCGTTGAAGATCAGACGGGAGCCTACGAGCAGTACTTC.

The rearrangement uses TRBV7-8 and TRBJ1-3, with 7 bases aligning to TRBD1. CDR3 length: 13 residues. Trimming removed 5 bases from V and 4 bases from J; junction bases left unmatched: 2. The germline gives CDR1 SGHVS, CDR2 FQNEAQ. CDR3 protein: CASSRQGGNTIYF. Written as DNA, the CDR3 is TGTGCCAGCAGCAGACAGGGCGGAAACACCATATATTTT.

The chain is built from TRBV5-1 and TRBJ2-5; 11 nucleotides align to TRBD2. The CDR3 length is 15 residues. Germline V CDR1 and CDR2: SGHRS, YFSETQ. V gave up 5 bases and J gave up 1 base; unmatched junction bases: 4. This CDR3 reads CASRGSGGAQETQYF. Here the CDR3 DNA reads TGCGCCAGCAGGGGTAGCGGGGGGGCCCAAGAGACCCAGTACTTC. The complete variable domain, with remaining parts taken from reference TRBV5-1 and TRBJ2-5, reads KAGVTQTPRYLIKTRGQQVTLSCSPISGHRSVSWYQQTPGQGLQFLFEYFSETQRNKGNFPGRFSGRQFSNSRSEMNVSTLELGDSALYLCASRGSGGAQETQYFGPGTRLLVL.

The V gene is TRBV7-3, the J gene TRBJ2-5; D is unclear. The V and J ends lost 2 bases and 2 bases respectively, with 12 bases between them. CDR1 is SGHTA and CDR2 is FQGTGA in the germline V gene. The CDR3 totals 15 residues. The CDR3 is CASSLWPNKQETQYF. Written as DNA, the CDR3 is TGTGCCAGCAGCTTATGGCCCAACAAGCAAGAGACCCAGTACTTC.

This clone was seen a single time. The gene calls are TRBV9 and TRBJ2-5; D remains ambiguous. The CDR3 covers 14 residues. Trimming pared 0 bases from V and 5 bases from J, leaving 11 bases between. CDR1 and CDR2 from the germline V gene are SGDLS and YYNGEE. The CDR3 DNA follows: TGTGCCAGCAGCGTAGTTGTAGATTCGGAGACCCAGTACTTC. Protein: CASSVVVDSETQYF.